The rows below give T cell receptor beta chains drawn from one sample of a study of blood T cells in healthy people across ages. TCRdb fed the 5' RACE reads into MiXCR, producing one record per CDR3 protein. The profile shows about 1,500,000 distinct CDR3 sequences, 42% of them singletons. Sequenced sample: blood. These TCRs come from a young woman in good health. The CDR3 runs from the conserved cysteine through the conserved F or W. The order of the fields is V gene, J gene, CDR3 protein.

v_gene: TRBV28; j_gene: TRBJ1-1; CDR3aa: CASSLPGQGTAFF
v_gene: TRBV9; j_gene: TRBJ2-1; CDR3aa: CASSEGLAGAGETQFF
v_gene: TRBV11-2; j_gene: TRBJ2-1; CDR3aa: CASSSLMRSSGGAANEQFF
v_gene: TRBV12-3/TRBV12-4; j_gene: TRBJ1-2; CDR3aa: CASSTRTGGSEGYTF
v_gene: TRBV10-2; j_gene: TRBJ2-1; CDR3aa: CASTMDLFSSYNEQFF
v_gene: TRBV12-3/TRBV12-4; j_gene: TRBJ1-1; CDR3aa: CASRTAVNTEAFF
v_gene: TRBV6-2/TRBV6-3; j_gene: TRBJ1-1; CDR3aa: CVSGNALTEAFF
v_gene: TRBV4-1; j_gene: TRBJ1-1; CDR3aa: CASTWGKNTEAFF
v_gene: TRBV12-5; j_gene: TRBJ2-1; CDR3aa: CASGLAALGEGEQFF
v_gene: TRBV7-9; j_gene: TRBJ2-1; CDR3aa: CASSLVLAGGGYEQFF
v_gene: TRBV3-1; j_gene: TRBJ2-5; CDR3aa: CASSQSDETQYF
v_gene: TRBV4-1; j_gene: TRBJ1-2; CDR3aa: CASSQGPGQGVYGYTF
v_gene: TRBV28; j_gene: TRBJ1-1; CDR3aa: CASSLAGPLSPNTEAFF
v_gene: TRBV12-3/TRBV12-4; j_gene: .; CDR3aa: CASRKTGDGSYEQFF
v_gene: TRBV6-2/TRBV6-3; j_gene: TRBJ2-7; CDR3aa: CASSDVDSPYEQYF
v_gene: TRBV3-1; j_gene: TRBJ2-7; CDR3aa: CASSLGEGVLYF
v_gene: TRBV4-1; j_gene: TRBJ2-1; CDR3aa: CASSQDKRNEQFF
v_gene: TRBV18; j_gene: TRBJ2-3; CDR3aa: CASSPGIENTDTQYF
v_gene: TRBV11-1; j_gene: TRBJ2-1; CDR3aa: CASSFPRAAYNEQFF
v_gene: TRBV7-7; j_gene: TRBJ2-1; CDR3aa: CASSAGNEPYNEQFF
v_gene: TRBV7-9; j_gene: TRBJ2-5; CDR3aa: CASSHGGKETQYF
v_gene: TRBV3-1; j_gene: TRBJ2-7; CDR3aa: CASSARGEGNEQYF
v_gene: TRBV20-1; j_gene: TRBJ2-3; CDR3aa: CSARGGGLTDTQYF
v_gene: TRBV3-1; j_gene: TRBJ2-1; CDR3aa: CASSQETSPFNEQFF
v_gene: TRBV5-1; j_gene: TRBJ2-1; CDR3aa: CASSLVSSSYNEKFF
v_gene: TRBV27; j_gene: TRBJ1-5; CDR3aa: CASRQGASNQPQHF
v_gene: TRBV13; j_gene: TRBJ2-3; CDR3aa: CASSLHLLTDTQYF
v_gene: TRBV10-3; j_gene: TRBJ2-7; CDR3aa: CAIGEGQARYEQYF
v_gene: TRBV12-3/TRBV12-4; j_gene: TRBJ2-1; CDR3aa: CASSGYRFNEQFF